Detailed here is one T cell receptor (beta chain). A multiplex PCR was run with 60 Vbeta primers and 13 Jbeta primers. Assay: immunoSEQ multiplex PCR; the TCRdb copy retains only in-frame clones and omits some. The sample lists about 130,000 clones; about 83% were seen once. This entry is derived from a study of cytomegalovirus exposure and HLA in healthy donors. The CDR3 has 14 residues. The germline V gene has CDR1 SNHLY and CDR2 FYNNEI. V shed 6 bases, J shed 3 bases, and the junction held 5 bases outside the gene matches. The receptor comes from a woman between 40 and 50 years old in good health and CMV-seropositive. The J gene is TRBJ2-1, the V gene TRBV2; TRBD1 agrees at 7 bases. Material for sequencing was PBMCs. In DNA form, the CDR3 reads TGTGCCAGCAGACACAGGGGCCTCTACAATGAGCAGTTCTTC. Its translation is CASRHRGLYNEQFF.